The rows below give T cell receptor beta chains drawn from one sample of a study of blood T cell repertoires in COVID-19. Generated by immunoSEQ multiplex PCR, the TCRdb table keeps only in-frame clones and is missing some. This sample carries about 200,000 clones, 70% to 90% of them seen once, and the ten largest clones take roughly 0.78%. Sequencing input: peripheral blood. The receptors were sampled from a woman aged 70-85 years with acute or convalescent COVID-19. CDR3s include the opening cysteine and the closing phenylalanine or tryptophan. The D gene is left open where the match is weak. Rows give clone size only sometimes, using once, few, many, or a class for an expanded clone.

v_gene	abundance	d_gene	j_gene	CDR3nt	CDR3aa
TRBV24-1	-	TRBD2	TRBJ2-1	TGTGCCACCAGTGACTCCGGGACTAGTTCTGAGCAGTTCTTC	CATSDSGTSSEQFF
TRBV5-1	-	TRBD1	TRBJ1-2	TGCGCCAGCAGCTTGGACGGACAGGCTCACTATGGCTACACCTTC	CASSLDGQAHYGYTF
TRBV5-6	-	-	TRBJ1-5	TGTGCCAGCAGCTTGAACGTTGGGGCAGGCGGTCAGCCCCAGCATTTT	CASSLNVGAGGQPQHF
TRBV3-1/TRBV3-2	-	-	TRBJ2-1	TGTGCCAGCAGCCAGCGTGAGGGATTCAATGAGCAGTTCTTC	CASSQREGFNEQFF
TRBV19	few	TRBD2	TRBJ2-1	TGTGCCAGTAGTAGGGCTAGCGGGAGGTGGTACAATGAGCAGTTCTTC	CASSRASGRWYNEQFF
TRBV7-3	-	-	TRBJ2-2	TGTGCCAGCAGCTTTAGCACCGGGGAGCTGTTTTTT	CASSFSTGELFF
TRBV7-6	-	-	TRBJ1-1	TGTGCCAGCAGCTCCTCGGGGGTTCGGAACACTGAAGCTTTCTTT	CASSSSGVRNTEAFF
TRBV12-5	-	-	TRBJ2-2	TGTGCTAGTGGTTTGTATTCCGGGGAGCTGTTTTTT	CASGLYSGELFF
TRBV24-1	-	TRBD2	TRBJ2-2	TGTGCCACCAGTGAACATACTAGCGGGGGGACCGGGGAGCTGTTTTTT	CATSEHTSGGTGELFF
TRBV5-8	-	-	TRBJ2-7	TGTGCCAGCAGCTTGCCCCCGGTGAGGGCCCTTTACGAGCAGTACTTC	CASSLPPVRALYEQYF
TRBV7-2	-	TRBD2	TRBJ2-1	TGTGCCAGCAGCGCCGTAGCGGGAGGGTCCTCCTACAATGAGCAGTTCTTC	CASSAVAGGSSYNEQFF
TRBV6-2/TRBV6-3	-	TRBD1	TRBJ1-5	TGTGCCAGCAGTTTCGCAGGGGGTGGACTGCTTAATCAGCCCCAGCATTTT	CASSFAGGGLLNQPQHF
TRBV5-4	once	-	TRBJ1-1	TGTGCCAGCAGCTTGGCAATGGGACAGAACACTGAAGCTTTCTTT	CASSLAMGQNTEAFF
TRBV15	-	-	TRBJ1-2	TGTGCCACCAGCAGAGAGGGCAGGGTTGAGGCTAACTATGGCTACACCTTC	CATSREGRVEANYGYTF
TRBV5-4	-	TRBD2	TRBJ2-1	TGTGCCAGCAGCCCCGGGGGGGGGAGCATAAATGAGCAGTTCTTC	CASSPGGGSINEQFF
TRBV7-7	-	-	TRBJ2-7	TGTGCCAGCAGCACCCTGCTAGACGGGGAGCAGTACTTC	CASSTLLDGEQYF
TRBV28	-	-	TRBJ1-2	TGTGCCAGCAGCCCCCGGACCCGAGCGGGGGATCGAGGCTACACCTTC	CASSPRTRAGDRGYTF
TRBV5-1	-	TRBD2	TRBJ2-7	TGCGCCAGCAGCTTGGGACTAGCGGGAGGGTACGAGCAGTACTTC	CASSLGLAGGYEQYF
TRBV7-2	-	TRBD1	TRBJ1-4	TGTGCCAGCAGCTTAGTAGGGACAGGTGGTCAAAAACTGTTTTTT	CASSLVGTGGQKLFF
TRBV3-1/TRBV3-2	-	-	TRBJ1-2	TGTGCCAGCAGCCCCGGACAGACCTATGGCTACACCTTC	CASSPGQTYGYTF
TRBV13	few	-	TRBJ1-5	TGTGCCAGCAGCCTGAAGAGGGGCAATCAGCCCCAGCATTTT	CASSLKRGNQPQHF
TRBV24-1	many	TRBD2	TRBJ2-3	TGTGCCACCAGGAGCGGGAACACAGATACGCAGTATTTT	CATRSGNTDTQYF
TRBV29-1	-	-	TRBJ2-2	TGCAGCGTTGCCCTAGCGCGGAACACCGGGGAGCTGTTTTTT	CSVALARNTGELFF
TRBV11-3	-	TRBD1	TRBJ2-3	TGTGCCAGCAGCCAGAAACAGGGGACGTGGGATACGCAGTATTTT	CASSQKQGTWDTQYF
TRBV7-2	many	-	TRBJ2-3	TGTGCCAGCAGCTTGGAACCTTGGACTACCCCGCCCCGAGATACGCAGTATTTT	CASSLEPWTTPPRDTQYF
TRBV2	few	TRBD2	TRBJ2-1	TGTGCCAGTCTACTAGCGGGGGGCGTGGATGAGCAGTTCTTC	CASLLAGGVDEQFF
TRBV20-1	-	-	TRBJ1-1	TGCAGTGCTAGTAGGGGGGGCCTCGGTGAAGCTTTCTTT	CSASRGGLGEAFF
TRBV2	once	-	TRBJ2-5	TGTGCCAGCAGTCAGGGGCCTCCGACCCAGTACTTC	CASSQGPPTQYF
TRBV5-4	once	-	TRBJ1-1	TGTGCCAGCAGCTTGCGGACATCTCCCCCGGTTACTGAAGCTTTCTTT	CASSLRTSPPVTEAFF
TRBV5-1	-	-	TRBJ2-6	TGCGCCAGCAGCCGAGAAGGGGGCTCTGGGGCCAACGTCCTGACTTTC	CASSREGGSGANVLTF
TRBV6-5	-	TRBD1	TRBJ1-1	TGTGCCAGCAGTTACTCTACCTGGGACAGCGAAGCTTTCTTT	CASSYSTWDSEAFF
TRBV24-1	-	TRBD1	TRBJ2-1	TGTGCCACCAGTACCCTACAGGGGACCTACAATGAGCAGTTCTTC	CATSTLQGTYNEQFF
TRBV5-4	-	TRBD1	TRBJ2-2	TGTGCCAGCACCCGGACAGGGGCAGGGTACGGGGAGCTGTTTTTT	CASTRTGAGYGELFF
TRBV7-3	-	TRBD2	TRBJ2-3	TGTGCCAGCAGCTTCCCTAGCGGGGTTCCCTATTTT	CASSFPSGVPYF
TRBV7-2	-	-	TRBJ2-3	TGTGCCAGCAGCCTCGCAAAGCCAGATACGCAGTATTTT	CASSLAKPDTQYF
TRBV2	-	-	TRBJ2-3	TGTGCCAGCAGTGACAGCGAGATCACAGATACGCAGTATTTT	CASSDSEITDTQYF
TRBV10-2	-	-	TRBJ1-5	TGCGCCAGCAGTGAGATGGGCCGAGGAGGAGGGTATAGCAATCAGCCCCAGCATTTT	CASSEMGRGGGYSNQPQHF
TRBV5-6	-	-	TRBJ1-1	TGTGCCAGCAGCGCCCTGCGGGGTAGTACTGAAGCTTTCTTT	CASSALRGSTEAFF
TRBV5-1	-	-	TRBJ2-6	TGCGCCAGCAGCAGATCGGACAGCTCTGGGGCCAACGTCCTGACTTTC	CASSRSDSSGANVLTF
TRBV5-6	-	TRBD1	TRBJ1-6	TGTGCCAGCAGCTTTATTCCGGGACAGGGGAATTCACCCCTCCACTTT	CASSFIPGQGNSPLHF
TRBV5-1	-	TRBD1	TRBJ2-2	TGCGCCAGCCAACCCACGTCAGGGGGCACCGGGGAGCTGTTTTTT	CASQPTSGGTGELFF
TRBV19	-	-	TRBJ1-1	TGTGCCAGTAGTATAGTCCAGGACACTGAAGCTTTCTTT	CASSIVQDTEAFF
TRBV5-1	-	-	TRBJ1-1	TGCGCCAGCAGCCCCACGGGACATTCCTCAGGGGTCCCTGAAGCTTTCTTT	CASSPTGHSSGVPEAFF